What follows are 29 T cell receptor beta chains derived from one specimen sequenced in a study of cytomegalovirus exposure and HLA in healthy donors. 60 Vbeta and 13 Jbeta primers were used in PCR. TCRdb's copy holds only in-frame clones and misses some; the assay was immunoSEQ multiplex PCR. The sample shows about 85,000 clones, around four fifths of them seen only once. Material: PBMCs. The receptors stem from a boy younger than 18 in good health and CMV-seronegative.

The rearrangement uses TRBV7-9 and TRBJ2-5; TRBD2 aligns across 7 bases. Germline V gives CDR1 SEHNR, CDR2 FQNEAQ (reference sequence). The ends lost 5 bases at V and 5 bases at J; junction bases unmatched: 11. CDR3 length: 15 residues. This chain's CDR3 is CASSLRAGLGETQYF. As DNA, the CDR3 is TGTGCCAGCAGCCTAAGAGCGGGGTTGGGGGAGACCCAGTACTTC.

CDR3 in amino acids: CASSQPRDGHNSPLHF. CDR3 DNA: TGCGCCAGCAGCCAACCGCGGGACGGGCATAATTCACCCCTCCACTTT. The chain joins TRBV4-1 to TRBJ1-6; a possible D gene is TRBD1 (5 bases). Trimming pared 2 bases from V and 5 bases from J, leaving 13 bases between. Germline CDR1 MGHRA, CDR2 YSYEKL. The CDR3 contains 16 residues.

This clone has only a few counts. The chain carries TRBV7-9 and TRBJ2-1; the match to TRBD2 covers 8 bases. V shed 2 bases, J shed 8 bases, and the junction held 8 bases outside the gene matches. Germline CDR1 SEHNR, CDR2 FQNEAQ (reference sequence). The CDR3 loop spans 15 amino acids. CDR3 DNA sequence: TGTGCCAGCAGCTTAACGGGAGGGCCCAACGATGAGCAGTTCTTC. It yields the protein CASSLTGGPNDEQFF.

This chain connects TRBV2 to TRBJ2-2; TRBD1 matches at 8 bases. The germline CDR1 and CDR2 sequences are SNHLY and FYNNEI. This CDR3 region has 15 residues. The trim removed 4 bases at V and 3 bases at J, leaving 4 bases unmatched. CDR3 nucleotide sequence: TGTGCCAGCAGTGCCCGACAGGGGCACACCGGGGAGCTGTTTTTT. Its protein is CASSARQGHTGELFF.

J is TRBJ2-5 and V is TRBV4-1; TRBD2 matches at 14 bases. The CDR3 has 18 amino acids. The V gene end was trimmed by 1 base and the J gene end by 4 bases; junction bases not matched to a gene: 8. Germline values: CDR1 MGHRA, CDR2 YSYEKL. The CDR3 bases are TGCGCCAGCAGCCAAGTCGGGACTAGCGGGGGCCGGGGAGAGACCCAGTACTTC. This gives the protein CASSQVGTSGGRGETQYF.

The CDR3 nucleotides are TGTGCCAGCTCAGACAGGAGCCAGTTCTATGGCTACACCTTC. It specifies CASSDRSQFYGYTF. The gene calls are TRBV18 and TRBJ1-2; D possibly corresponds to TRBD1 (6 bases). The V gene lost 5 bases and the J gene lost 4 bases, with 14 bases spanning the gap. From germline, CDR1 is KGHSH and CDR2 LQKENI. The CDR3 has 14 residues.

V is TRBV10-2 and J is TRBJ1-2, with D maybe TRBD1 (5 bases). With 8 bases removed from V and 7 bases from J, the gap between germline ends came to 23 bases. The CDR3 is 15 amino acids. From germline, CDR1 is WSHSY and CDR2 SAAADI. Here the CDR3 reads CASQDTKQVLGGYTF. CDR3 nucleotide sequence: TGCGCCAGCCAAGACACCAAACAGGTCCTAGGTGGCTACACCTTC.

The count of this clone is one. This chain links TRBV27 with TRBJ2-7, with TRBD1 as a possible D gene (5 bases). The V gene lost 7 bases and the J gene lost 5 bases, with 12 bases spanning the gap. The germline gives CDR1 MNHEY, CDR2 SMNVEV (reference sequence). The CDR3 length is 12 residues. CDR3 bases: TGTGCCAGCACCCAGGGCATCAACGAGCAGTACTTC. It specifies CASTQGINEQYF.

The rearrangement uses TRBV7-2 and TRBJ2-5; 7 bases map to TRBD1. The V segment lost 4 bases and the J segment 7 bases; nucleotides outside the gene matches: 6. The CDR3 consists of 13 residues. The germline V gene encodes CDR1 SGHTA and CDR2 FQGNSA. The CDR3 nucleotides are TGTGCCAGCAGCTCACAGGGGCGGCGGACCCAGTACTTC. Amino acids: CASSSQGRRTQYF.

This clone was detected a few times. The chain is built from TRBV7-9 and TRBJ1-2, with TRBD1 matching 8 bases. The germline V gene encodes CDR1 SEHNR and CDR2 FQNEAQ (reference sequence). The V and J ends lost 5 bases and 8 bases, in that order; junction bases with no gene match: 7. The CDR3 is made up of 13 amino acids. DNA for the CDR3: TGTGCCAGCAGCCTAGGACAGGGCGGGGGCTACACCTTC. As protein: CASSLGQGGGYTF.

The V and J genes are TRBV6-4 and TRBJ2-7, with 9 bases that match TRBD1. CDR1 is MRHNA, CDR2 SNTAGT, per germline. The CDR3 runs 17 residues. The J segment lost 4 bases and the V segment lost 4 bases, leaving 14 bases of the junction unmatched. The CDR3 DNA is TGTGCCAGCAGTGTCTTTTCCCCGGGACAGGGTTCATACGAGCAGTACTTC. Its protein product is CASSVFSPGQGSYEQYF.

The chain recombines TRBV27 with TRBJ1-2; D is perhaps TRBD1 (6 bases). CDR3 length: 14 amino acids. V lost 6 bases, J lost 5 bases, and 16 bases lay in between. CDR1 is MNHEY and CDR2 is SMNVEV in the germline V gene (reference sequence). This chain's CDR3 is CASSPQQGKYGYTF. The CDR3 region has the DNA TGTGCCAGCAGCCCACAACAGGGAAAGTATGGCTACACCTTC.

The rearrangement links TRBV28 to TRBJ1-1; 7 bases are shared with TRBD1. V shed 7 bases, J shed 1 base, and the junction held 6 bases outside the gene matches. The CDR3 length is 14 residues. Germline-derived CDR1 and CDR2 are MDHEN and SYDVKM. CDR3 DNA sequence: TGTGCCAGCATGCAGGGGGAGAGGAACACTGAAGCTTTCTTT. It yields the protein CASMQGERNTEAFF.

The chain links TRBV6-4 to TRBJ1-6; TRBD1 might be the D (5 bases). In germline, CDR1 is MRHNA, CDR2 SNTAGT. V lost 0 bases to trimming and J lost 7 bases, with 10 bases between them. The CDR3 has 15 residues. CDR3 sequence (DNA): TGTGCCAGCAGTGACTCCGCAGGGCCGAATTCACCCCTCCACTTT. Encoded protein: CASSDSAGPNSPLHF.

The chain joins TRBV7-9 to TRBJ2-1; 10 bases line up with TRBD2. The V gene end was trimmed by 3 bases and the J gene end by 6 bases; junction bases not matched to a gene: 5. Germline-derived CDR1 and CDR2 are SEHNR and FQNEAQ (reference sequence). This CDR3 contains 15 residues. CDR3 residues: CASSFEREGGNEQFF. The CDR3 coding sequence is TGTGCCAGCAGCTTCGAGCGGGAGGGTGGCAATGAGCAGTTCTTC.

The rearrangement links TRBV15 to TRBJ1-2, with D possibly being TRBD1 (6 bases). The germline CDR1 and CDR2 sequences are LNHNV and YYDKDF (reference sequence). The CDR3 length is 15 residues. Trimming took 5 bases from V and 0 from J, leaving 13 bases between them. This CDR3 reads CATSPNRAANYGYTF. CDR3 in DNA: TGTGCCACCAGCCCAAACAGGGCGGCTAACTATGGCTACACCTTC.

This clone was seen a few times. The chain is built from TRBV4-1 and TRBJ1-5; D is possibly TRBD1 (5 bases). This CDR3 has 16 residues. CDR1 is MGHRA and CDR2 is YSYEKL in the germline V gene. V was shortened by 1 base and J by 4 bases, with 14 bases between the two germline ends. This CDR3 is CASSQGERQPNQPQHF. CDR3 nucleotides: TGCGCCAGCAGCCAAGGTGAGAGACAGCCGAATCAGCCCCAGCATTTT.

V usage is TRBV5-1 and J usage is TRBJ1-5; 9 nucleotides match TRBD1. The germline V gene has CDR1 SGHRS and CDR2 YFSETQ. With V trimmed by 4 bases and J by 6 bases, 5 bases remained unmatched. This CDR3 region has 14 residues. Here the CDR3 reads CASSLDRGGQPQHF. The CDR3 nucleotides are TGCGCCAGCAGCCTGGACAGGGGAGGTCAGCCCCAGCATTTT.

This chain uses TRBV7-2 with TRBJ2-3; D not certain. The CDR3 sequence is 14 residues long. Per the germline V gene, CDR1 is SGHTA and CDR2 is FQGNSA. Trimming left V 3 bases short and J 1 base short, with 8 bases between. CDR3: CASSFELGTDTQYF. The CDR3 DNA follows: TGTGCCAGCAGCTTCGAGCTAGGCACAGATACGCAGTATTTT. The full variable domain, its missing parts supplied by reference TRBV7-2 and TRBJ2-3, is GAGVSQSPSNKVTEKGKDVELRCDPISGHTALYWYRQSLGQGLEFLIYFQGNSAPDKSGLPSDRFSAERTGGSVSTLTIQRTQQEDSAVYLCASSFELGTDTQYFGPGTRLTVL.

The DNA for the CDR3 is TGTGCAAGTCGCTTCCATCGTTCACTGGGCGACACTGAAGCTTTCTTT. Protein product: CASRFHRSLGDTEAFF. This chain connects TRBV12-2 to TRBJ1-1; the listed D gene, TRBD1, was not tested against the DNA. TRBV12-2 is assigned pseudogene status. The CDR3 extends over 16 amino acids.

The CDR3 loop is CATSRDRTEAYEQYF. In nucleotides, the CDR3 is TGTGCCACCAGCAGAGATAGAACGGAGGCCTACGAGCAGTACTTC. V usage is TRBV15 and J usage is TRBJ2-5, with D possibly matching TRBD2 (5 bases). Matching the DNA end better, TRBJ2-7 makes the J call doubtful. The CDR3 is 15 residues long. In germline, CDR1 is LNHNV, CDR2 YYDKDF (reference sequence).

This clone was seen once. The rearrangement links TRBV29-1 to TRBJ2-1, with D uncertain. The CDR3 runs 10 residues. The V end lost 7 bases, the J end lost 10 bases, and 11 bases lay between the germline ends. In germline, CDR1 is SQVTM, CDR2 ANQGSEA. The CDR3 sequence: CSGRDYEQFF. The DNA of the CDR3 is TGCAGCGGGAGAGATTACGAGCAGTTCTTC.

This rearrangement joins TRBV6-5 to TRBJ2-3, with TRBD2 matching over 8 bases. Germline trimming cut 7 bases from V and 1 base from J; bases unmatched to any gene: 4. Germline values: CDR1 MNHEY, CDR2 SVGAGI. The CDR3 is 14 residues long. The CDR3 region has the DNA TGTGCCAGCACCGTTAGCGGGGGCACAGATACGCAGTATTTT. Its protein product is CASTVSGGTDTQYF.

V is TRBV7-8 and J is TRBJ2-3; D is possibly TRBD1 (6 bases). V was shortened by 5 bases and J by 0 bases, with 15 bases between the two germline ends. This CDR3 is 16 amino acids long. From germline, CDR1 is SGHVS and CDR2 FQNEAQ. The CDR3 region is CASSPGTHRSTDTQYF. CDR3 in DNA: TGTGCCAGCAGCCCCGGGACACACCGCAGCACAGATACGCAGTATTTT.

The chain links TRBV5-1 to TRBJ1-1; D is unclear. There are 14 residues in the CDR3. V was clipped by 0 bases and J by 4 bases, with 10 bases between them. CDR1 and CDR2 (germline): SGHRS, YFSETQ. DNA of the CDR3: TGCGCCAGCAGCTTGGCCGGAGTAGGCACTGAAGCTTTCTTT. Translating it yields CASSLAGVGTEAFF. Based on the CDR3 plus reference TRBV5-1 and TRBJ1-1, the full variable domain is KAGVTQTPRYLIKTRGQQVTLSCSPISGHRSVSWYQQTPGQGLQFLFEYFSETQRNKGNFPGRFSGRQFSNSRSEMNVSTLELGDSALYLCASSLAGVGTEAFFGQGTRLTVV.

The gene calls are TRBV11-2 and TRBJ1-5, with a tentative D call TRBD1 (6 bases). Trimming removed 5 bases from V and 10 bases from J, with 24 bases in between. The CDR3 covers 16 residues. Germline V gives CDR1 SGHAT, CDR2 FQNNGV. This chain's CDR3 is CASSQGGAEGYPPQHF. As DNA, the CDR3 is TGTGCCAGCAGCCAAGGGGGGGCGGAGGGTTATCCCCCCCAGCATTTT.

The gene calls are TRBV28 and TRBJ2-5; D not resolved. The CDR3 has 13 residues. With 6 bases removed from V and 5 bases from J, the gap between germline ends came to 13 bases. Looked up from germline, CDR1 is MDHEN and CDR2 is SYDVKM. This CDR3 reads CASRQSSGETQYF. The CDR3 DNA reads TGTGCCAGCAGACAATCTAGTGGGGAGACCCAGTACTTC.

This clone came up a few times. The chain carries TRBV7-9 and TRBJ2-4, with TRBD2 as a possible D gene (5 bases). Trimming took 2 bases from V and 0 from J, leaving 11 bases between them. CDR3 length: 16 amino acids. CDR1 SEHNR and CDR2 FQNEAQ come from the germline V gene (reference sequence). CDR3 in DNA: TGTGCCAGCAGCTTAACGGGAACTTTAGCCAAAAACATTCAGTACTTC. Translation: CASSLTGTLAKNIQYF.

V usage is TRBV30 and J usage is TRBJ1-5; 7 bases agree with TRBD1. CDR1 GTSNPN and CDR2 SVGIG come from the germline V gene (reference sequence). The CDR3 covers 14 residues. J gave up 0 bases and V 3 bases, and 2 bases lay outside the gene matches. The CDR3 here is CAWSRTGSNQPQHF. CDR3 in DNA: TGTGCCTGGAGCCGGACAGGTAGCAATCAGCCCCAGCATTTT.